The 21 T cell receptor beta chains listed next were all sequenced from one sample in a study of cytomegalovirus exposure and HLA in healthy donors. The PCR employed 60 Vbeta primers together with 13 Jbeta primers. Libraries were prepared by immunoSEQ multiplex PCR; TCRdb keeps only in-frame clonotypes and omits some of them. The table records about 190,000 clones, roughly four fifths of them present only once. Sequences were obtained from PBMCs. Every receptor here comes from a woman younger than 35 in good health and CMV-seropositive.

The chain employs TRBV11-3 and TRBJ1-1, with D perhaps TRBD1 (5 bases). The CDR3 loop spans 15 amino acids. CDR1 and CDR2 from the germline V gene are SGHNT and YENEEA. V shed 2 bases and J shed 2 bases, with 12 bases lying between them. CDR3 region: CASSLSAGPNTEAFF. The CDR3 nucleotides are TGTGCCAGCAGCTTATCTGCGGGGCCCAACACTGAAGCTTTCTTT.

This rearrangement joins TRBV27 to TRBJ1-3; D is undetermined. Trimming pared 4 bases from V and 0 bases from J, leaving 10 bases between. CDR3 size: 15 residues. Per the germline V gene, CDR1 is MNHEY and CDR2 is SMNVEV (reference sequence). The chain's CDR3 is CASSSHRDSGNTIYF. CDR3 coding DNA: TGTGCCAGCAGTTCACACCGGGACTCTGGAAACACCATATATTTT.

This clone turned up a few times. The chain recombines TRBV5-8 with TRBJ2-2, with 7 bases identical to TRBD1. The germline V gene encodes CDR1 SGHTS and CDR2 YDEGEE. The CDR3 length is 18 residues. J was trimmed by 3 bases and V by 2 bases; bases with no gene match: 13. The CDR3 is CASSFPPGQIGDTGELFF. The DNA of the CDR3 is TGTGCCAGCAGCTTTCCTCCGGGACAGATTGGAGACACCGGGGAGCTGTTTTTT.

V gene TRBV11-2 combines with J gene TRBJ2-3; D uncertain. Germline loops: CDR1 SGHAT, CDR2 FQNNGV. The CDR3 sequence is 14 residues long. V gave up 4 bases and J gave up 8 bases, with 16 bases separating them. In DNA form, the CDR3 reads TGTGCCAGCAGCTCAGGCCCTAAGACGGTTACGCAGTATTTT. As protein: CASSSGPKTVTQYF.

The V call is TRBV7-2, the J call TRBJ2-4, with D possibly matching TRBD1 (6 bases). The CDR3 length is 14 residues. V dropped 5 bases and J dropped 2 bases, with 10 bases sitting between them. In germline, CDR1 is SGHTA, CDR2 FQGNSA. The CDR3 DNA reads TGTGCCAGCAGCCCCGGACAGCCCAAAAACATTCAGTACTTC. Translated: CASSPGQPKNIQYF.

The sample holds one count of this clone. The chain combines TRBV10-3 with TRBJ2-3; 8 positions match TRBD1. The CDR3 is made up of 14 amino acids. The V gene's germline CDR1 is ENHRY and CDR2 SYGVKD. V was clipped by 7 bases and J by 2 bases; unmatched bases: 5. The CDR3 bases are TGTGCCATCAATAGGGGACAGGACACAGATACGCAGTATTTT. Translated, it gives CAINRGQDTDTQYF.

This clone was detected only a few times. This chain joins TRBV13 and TRBJ2-3; possibly TRBD2 for D (6 bases). Trimming shortened V by 5 bases and J by 0 bases, and 18 bases separated the two germline ends. Germline CDR1 and CDR2: PRHDT and FYEKMQ (reference sequence). The CDR3 is made up of 17 amino acids. The CDR3 sequence is CASSPSGDSHSTDTQYF. The CDR3, as DNA: TGTGCCAGCAGCCCGTCGGGGGATTCTCATAGCACAGATACGCAGTATTTT.

CDR3 sequence reads: CASSLDRATEAFF. DNA of the CDR3: TGTGCCAGCTCCCTCGACAGGGCCACTGAAGCTTTCTTT. V usage is TRBV18 and J usage is TRBJ1-1, with 7 bases identical to TRBD1. Germline CDR1 and CDR2: KGHSH and LQKENI. CDR3 length: 13 residues. After removal of 6 bases from V and 4 bases from J, the junction contained 5 bases not matched to a gene. Supplemented by reference TRBV18 and TRBJ1-1, the full variable domain reads NAGVMQNPRHLVRRRGQEARLRCSPMKGHSHVYWYRQLPEEGLKFMVYLQKENIIDESGMPKERFSAEFPKEGPSILRIQQVVRGDSAAYFCASSLDRATEAFFGQGTRLTVV.

The rearrangement links TRBV5-1 to TRBJ1-1; 7 positions agree with TRBD1. The length of the CDR3 is 15 residues. Germline V gene sequence: CDR1 SGHRS, CDR2 YFSETQ. V gave up 3 bases and J gave up 4 bases; unmatched junction bases: 9. CDR3 sequence reads: CASSWTDRASTEAFF. CDR3 DNA sequence: TGCGCCAGCAGCTGGACAGACAGGGCTAGCACTGAAGCTTTCTTT.

This clone was seen only a few times. The V and J genes are TRBV6-5 and TRBJ1-5, with a tentative D call TRBD1 (6 bases). The V end lost 4 bases, the J end lost 11 bases, and 24 bases lay between the germline ends. Per germline, CDR1 MNHEY and CDR2 SVGAGI. The CDR3 runs 16 residues. CDR3 in DNA: TGTGCCAGCAGTTTTCGGACAGCCATAACAAGGCAGACCCAGCATTTT. It codes for CASSFRTAITRQTQHF.

V and J are TRBV19 and TRBJ1-5; possibly TRBD1 for D (6 bases). There are 16 residues in the CDR3. V lost 7 bases and J 8 bases, leaving 24 bases between the germline ends. The V gene's germline CDR1 is LNHDA and CDR2 SQIVND (reference sequence). CDR3 residues: CASTSRATGSKEPQHF. DNA of the CDR3: TGTGCCAGTACCTCGCGCGCCACAGGGAGTAAGGAGCCCCAGCATTTT. Full variable domain (remainder filled in from reference TRBV19 and TRBJ1-5): DGGITQSPKYLFRKEGQNVTLSCEQNLNHDAMYWYRQDPGQGLRLIYYSQIVNDFQKGDIAEGYSVSREKKESFPLTVTSAQKNPTAFYLCASTSRATGSKEPQHFGDGTRLSIL.

This clone was seen a few times. The chain combines TRBV10-3 with TRBJ2-4, with 10 bases identical to TRBD1. V shed 2 bases and J 10 bases; nucleotides not matched to a gene: 5. The CDR3 contains 14 residues. Germline-derived CDR1 and CDR2 are ENHRY and SYGVKD. The CDR3 nucleotides are TGTGCCATCAGTGAGGCCGGACAGGGGGATATTCAGTACTTC. It encodes CAISEAGQGDIQYF.

The chain recombines TRBV5-1 with TRBJ1-4; the match to TRBD1 covers 8 bases. Germline-derived CDR1 and CDR2 are SGHRS and YFSETQ. This CDR3 is 16 amino acids long. Trimming took 4 bases from V and 1 from J; bases not matched to a gene: 6. The CDR3 here is CASSAQGAGTNEKLFF. CDR3 in DNA: TGCGCCAGCAGCGCTCAGGGGGCCGGAACTAATGAAAAACTGTTTTTT.

Points on this clone: No conserved phenylalanine or tryptophan is present at the end of the CDR3, so a read error is the likely explanation. This chain links TRBV2 with TRBJ1-2, with TRBD1 matching 9 bases. Germline V CDR1 and CDR2: SNHLY, FYNNEI. V lost 6 bases and J lost 3; bases outside the gene matches: 8. The CDR3 loop spans 15 amino acids. For the CDR3, the DNA is TGTGCCAGCAGAGAATCACAGGGGGCCTACTATGGCTACACCCTC. It specifies CASRESQGAYYGYTL.

The chain recombines TRBV9 with TRBJ1-1; weak D call: TRBD1 (5 bases). CDR3 length equals 15 residues. V was trimmed by 4 bases and J by 0 bases, leaving 13 bases between them. From germline, CDR1 is SGDLS and CDR2 YYNGEE. The CDR3: CASSPRAGMNTEAFF. The DNA for the CDR3 is TGTGCCAGCAGCCCCCGGGCAGGGATGAACACTGAAGCTTTCTTT.

The chain couples TRBV27 to TRBJ2-7, with D perhaps TRBD2 (5 bases). The CDR3 consists of 14 residues. V was cut by 3 bases and J by 0 bases, with 9 bases left in between. CDR1 MNHEY and CDR2 SMNVEV come from the germline V gene (reference sequence). The CDR3 DNA is TGTGCCAGCAGTTTGGTCGGGGACTCCTACGAGCAGTACGTC. Its translation is CASSLVGDSYEQYV.

The chain has TRBV7-6 and TRBJ2-3, with TRBD2 matching over 8 bases. Germline CDR1 and CDR2: SGHVS and FNYEAQ. Trimming at V came to 2 bases and at J to 4 bases, leaving 2 bases not matched to a gene. The CDR3 extends over 14 amino acids. CDR3 coding DNA: TGTGCCAGCAGCTTACCTAGCGGGCCAGATACGCAGTATTTT. Translated: CASSLPSGPDTQYF.

The chain uses TRBV4-1 and TRBJ2-5, with 7 bases lining up with TRBD2. Germline V gene lookup returns CDR1 MGHRA and CDR2 YSYEKL. CDR3 length equals 15 residues. Trimming took 1 base from V and 3 from J; bases not matched to a gene: 5. CDR3 in DNA: TGCGCCAGCAGCCAAGTACTGGCGGGGGAAGAGACCCAGTACTTC. This translates into CASSQVLAGEETQYF.

The genes are TRBV27 and TRBJ2-5; the match to TRBD2 covers 8 bases. Germline V gene data show CDR1 as MNHEY and CDR2 as SMNVEV (reference sequence). The CDR3 loop spans 18 amino acids. V gave up 5 bases and J gave up 0 bases; unmatched junction bases: 14. This CDR3 reads CASSPLALAGGNQETQYF. The CDR3 DNA follows: TGTGCCAGCAGTCCCCTCGCTTTGGCGGGGGGAAACCAAGAGACCCAGTACTTC.

The rearrangement links TRBV15 to TRBJ1-2; D possibly corresponds to TRBD1 (5 bases). The CDR3 extends over 18 amino acids. The germline CDR1 and CDR2 sequences are LNHNV and YYDKDF (reference sequence). Trimming pared 1 base from V and 4 bases from J, leaving 22 bases between. The CDR3 coding sequence is TGTGCCACCAGCAGAGTGCCCCGGGGACTGACAACTCGCTATGGCTACACCTTC. Translated: CATSRVPRGLTTRYGYTF.

V and J are TRBV11-2 and TRBJ2-7; tentatively, D is TRBD2 (6 bases). Trimming left V 1 base short and J 7 bases short, with 11 bases between. Germline loops: CDR1 SGHAT, CDR2 FQNNGV. This CDR3 has 13 amino acids. The chain's CDR3 is CASSLGLVEEQYF. The CDR3 DNA is TGTGCCAGCAGCTTAGGACTAGTAGAAGAGCAGTACTTC.